The rows below give T cell receptor beta chains drawn from one sample of a study of cytomegalovirus exposure and HLA in healthy donors. Only in-frame clones appear in the TCRdb table, and some are missing; sequencing was by immunoSEQ multiplex PCR. The sample has about 130,000 clones. The specimen was PBMCs. These receptors all stem from a woman in her sixties in good health and CMV-seronegative. Both conserved end residues are part of each CDR3. The D gene is left open where the match is weak.

>TRBD1|TRBV7-9|TRBJ1-1
CASSQSKGALNTEAFF
TGTGCCAGCAGCCAGAGTAAGGGGGCCTTGAACACTGAAGCTTTCTTT
>TRBD1|TRBV5-1|TRBJ2-7
CASRRDSTYEQYF
TGCGCCAGCAGACGGGACAGCACCTACGAGCAGTACTTC
>.|TRBV19|TRBJ1-5
CASSVTVSNQPQHF
TGTGCCAGTAGTGTGACAGTAAGCAATCAGCCCCAGCATTTT
>TRBD2|TRBV7-2|TRBJ2-3
CASSLSSGLAGGLTDTQYF
TGTGCCAGCAGCTTAAGCTCGGGACTAGCGGGAGGCCTCACAGATACGCAGTATTTT
>TRBD1|TRBV9|TRBJ2-3
CASSVRGQVGTDTQYF
TGTGCCAGCAGCGTAAGGGGACAGGTTGGCACAGATACGCAGTATTTT
>TRBD1|TRBV7-3|TRBJ2-1
CASSSGTGDEQFF
TGTGCCAGCAGCTCCGGGACAGGGGATGAGCAGTTCTTC
>TRBD2|TRBV10-3|TRBJ2-7
CAISAPLRGDYEQYF
TGTGCCATCAGTGCCCCTCTCCGGGGGGACTACGAGCAGTACTTC
>.|TRBV2|TRBJ1-1
CASSEAGSTEAFF
TGTGCCAGCAGTGAAGCGGGCAGCACTGAAGCTTTCTTT
>TRBD1|TRBV7-9|TRBJ1-1
CASSFETGSTEAFF
TGTGCCAGCAGCTTTGAGACAGGGAGCACTGAAGCTTTCTTT
>.|TRBV28|TRBJ2-7
CASSLVSLGGQYF
TGTGCCAGCAGTTTGGTCTCCCTAGGGGGGCAGTACTTC
>.|TRBV19|TRBJ2-3
CASTSGGWDTQYF
.
>TRBD2|TRBV10-3|TRBJ2-3
CAISEASGGADTQYF
TGTGCCATCAGTGAGGCTAGCGGGGGCGCGGATACGCAGTATTTT
>TRBD1|TRBV18|TRBJ1-3
CASSDRTGSTGNTIYF
TGTGCCAGCTCAGATCGGACAGGGAGTACTGGAAACACCATATATTTT
>.|TRBV7-3|TRBJ1-1
CASSLTRDTEAFF
TGTGCCAGCAGCTTAACACGGGACACTGAAGCTTTCTTT
>TRBD1|TRBV4-1|TRBJ1-2
CASSHSLTGGMVGDGYTF
TGCGCCAGCAGCCACTCCCTCACAGGGGGTATGGTTGGAGATGGCTACACCTTC
>TRBD2|TRBV2|TRBJ2-1
CASSELAGGDNEQFF
TGTGCCAGCAGTGAACTAGCGGGGGGAGACAATGAGCAGTTCTTC
>.|TRBV27|TRBJ2-7
CASSPKTVGKVAVEQYF
TGTGCCAGCAGTCCAAAAACCGTGGGCAAAGTTGCCGTCGAGCAGTACTTC
>.|TRBV19|TRBJ1-5
CASTVRGQGNQPQHF
TGTGCCAGTACCGTCAGGGGCCAAGGCAATCAGCCCCAGCATTTT